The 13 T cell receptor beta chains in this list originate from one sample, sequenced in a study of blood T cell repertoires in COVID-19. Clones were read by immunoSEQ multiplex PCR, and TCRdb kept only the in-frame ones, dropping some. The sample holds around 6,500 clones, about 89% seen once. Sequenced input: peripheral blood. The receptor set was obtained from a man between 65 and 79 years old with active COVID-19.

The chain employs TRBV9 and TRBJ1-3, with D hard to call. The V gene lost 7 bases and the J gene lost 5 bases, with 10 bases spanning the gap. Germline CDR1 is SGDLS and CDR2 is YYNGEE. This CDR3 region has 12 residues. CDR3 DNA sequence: TGTGCCAGCCGTTCGGGGAGAAACACCATATATTTT. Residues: CASRSGRNTIYF.

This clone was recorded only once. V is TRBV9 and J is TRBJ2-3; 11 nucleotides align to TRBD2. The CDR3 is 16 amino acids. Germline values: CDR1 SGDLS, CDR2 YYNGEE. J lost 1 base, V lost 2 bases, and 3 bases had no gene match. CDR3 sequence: CASSVLTSGGTDTQYF. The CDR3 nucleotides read TGTGCCAGCAGCGTGCTGACTAGCGGGGGCACAGATACGCAGTATTTT. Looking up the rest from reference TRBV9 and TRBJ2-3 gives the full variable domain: DSGVTQTPKHLITATGQRVTLRCSPRSGDLSVYWYQQSLDQGLQFLIQYYNGEERAKGNILERFSAQQFPDLHSELNLSSLELGDSALYFCASSVLTSGGTDTQYFGPGTRLTVL.

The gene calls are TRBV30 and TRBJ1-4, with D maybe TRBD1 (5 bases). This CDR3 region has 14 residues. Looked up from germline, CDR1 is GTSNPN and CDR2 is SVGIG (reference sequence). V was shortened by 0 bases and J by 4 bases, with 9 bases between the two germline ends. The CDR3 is CAWSVKGVNEKLFF. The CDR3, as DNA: TGTGCCTGGAGTGTGAAAGGGGTTAATGAAAAACTGTTTTTT. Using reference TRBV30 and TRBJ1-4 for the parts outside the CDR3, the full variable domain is SQTIHQWPATLVQPVGSPLSLECTVEGTSNPNLYWYRQAAGRGLQLLFYSVGIGQISSEVPQNLSASRPQDRQFILSSKKLLLSDSGFYLCAWSVKGVNEKLFFGSGTQLSVL.

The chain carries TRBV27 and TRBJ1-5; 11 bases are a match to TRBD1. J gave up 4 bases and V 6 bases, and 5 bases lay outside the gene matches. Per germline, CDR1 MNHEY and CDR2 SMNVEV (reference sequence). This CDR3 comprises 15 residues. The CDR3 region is CASSAGTGGNQPQHF. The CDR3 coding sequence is TGTGCCAGCAGCGCCGGGACAGGGGGTAATCAGCCCCAGCATTTT.

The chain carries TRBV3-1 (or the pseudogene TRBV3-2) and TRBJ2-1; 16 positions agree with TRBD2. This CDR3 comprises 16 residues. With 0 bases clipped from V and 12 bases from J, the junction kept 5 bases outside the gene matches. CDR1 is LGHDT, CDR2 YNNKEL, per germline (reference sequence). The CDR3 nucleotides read TGTGCCAGCAGCCAAGACCGGGGACTAGCGGGGGGGCGGCAGTTCTTC. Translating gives CASSQDRGLAGGRQFF.

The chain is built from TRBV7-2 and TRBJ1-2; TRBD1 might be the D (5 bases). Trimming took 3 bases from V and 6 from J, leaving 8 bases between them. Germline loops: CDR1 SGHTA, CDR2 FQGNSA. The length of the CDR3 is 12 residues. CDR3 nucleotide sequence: TGTGCCAGCAGCTTCGGGGGTAATGGCTACACCTTC. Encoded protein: CASSFGGNGYTF.

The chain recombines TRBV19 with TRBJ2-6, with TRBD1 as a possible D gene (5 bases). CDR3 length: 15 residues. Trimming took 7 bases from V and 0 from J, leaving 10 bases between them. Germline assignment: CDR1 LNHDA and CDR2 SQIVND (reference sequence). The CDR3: CASTPGFSGANVLTF. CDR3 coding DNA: TGTGCCAGTACCCCAGGGTTCTCTGGGGCCAACGTCCTGACTTTC.

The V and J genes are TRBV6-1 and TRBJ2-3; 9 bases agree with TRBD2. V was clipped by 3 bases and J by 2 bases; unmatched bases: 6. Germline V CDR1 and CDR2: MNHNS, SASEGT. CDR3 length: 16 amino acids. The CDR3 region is CASSERLAGATDTQYF. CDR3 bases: TGTGCCAGCAGTGAGCGTTTAGCGGGGGCCACAGATACGCAGTATTTT.

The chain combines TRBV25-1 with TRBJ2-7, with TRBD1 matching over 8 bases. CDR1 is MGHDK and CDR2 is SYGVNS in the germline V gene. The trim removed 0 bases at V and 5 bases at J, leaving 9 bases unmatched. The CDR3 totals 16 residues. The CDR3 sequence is CASSEYKGQGVHEQYF. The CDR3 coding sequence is TGTGCCAGCAGTGAATATAAAGGACAGGGTGTCCACGAGCAGTACTTC.

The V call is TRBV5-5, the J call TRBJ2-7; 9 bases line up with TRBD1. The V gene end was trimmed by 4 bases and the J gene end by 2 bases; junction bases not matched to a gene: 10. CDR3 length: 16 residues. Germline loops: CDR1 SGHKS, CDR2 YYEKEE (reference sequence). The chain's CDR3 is CASSPTLRQGAYEQYF. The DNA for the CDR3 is TGTGCCAGCAGCCCAACCTTAAGACAGGGGGCCTACGAGCAGTACTTC.

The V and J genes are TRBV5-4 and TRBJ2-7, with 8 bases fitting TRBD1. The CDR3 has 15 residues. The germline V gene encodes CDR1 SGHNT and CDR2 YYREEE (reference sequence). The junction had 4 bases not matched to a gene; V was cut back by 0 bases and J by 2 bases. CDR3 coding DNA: TGTGCCAGCAGCTTGGATACAGGGGGAACCTACGAGCAGTACTTC. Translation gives CASSLDTGGTYEQYF.

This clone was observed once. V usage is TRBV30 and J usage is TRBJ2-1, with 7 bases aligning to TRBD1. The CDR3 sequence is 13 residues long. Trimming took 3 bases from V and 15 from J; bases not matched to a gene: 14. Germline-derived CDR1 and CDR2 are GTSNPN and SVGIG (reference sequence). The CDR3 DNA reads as TGTGCCTGGAGCAGAAATGAGGGGGCGAATTTGTTCTTC. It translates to CAWSRNEGANLFF.

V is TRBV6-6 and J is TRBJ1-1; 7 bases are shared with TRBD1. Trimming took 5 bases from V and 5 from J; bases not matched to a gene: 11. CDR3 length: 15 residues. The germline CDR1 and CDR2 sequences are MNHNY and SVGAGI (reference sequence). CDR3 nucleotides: TGTGCCAGCAGTCCCTTCAGGGGGGTCGGAACTGAAGCTTTCTTT. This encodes CASSPFRGVGTEAFF.